The 12 T cell receptor beta chains in this list originate from one sample, sequenced in a study of blood T cell repertoires in COVID-19 (dated by TCRdb to 2018 to 2021). Libraries came from the immunoSEQ multiplex PCR assay. Sourced from immuneACCESS, this table was stored by TCRdb with only in-frame sequences that have V and J called. A share of the clones is absent; for the studies checked, an unresolved V gene accounts for under half, and the remainder has no known explanation. In this sample the table shows hundreds of thousands of clones, around nine tenths of which occur a single time. The leading ten clones occupy 7% to 8% of the sample. The sequencing sample was made of peripheral blood. The receptors stem from a woman aged 70 to 79 with COVID-19, enrolled during active disease.

The V gene is TRBV9, the J gene TRBJ2-7, with D maybe TRBD1 (9 bases). V shed 4 bases and J shed 6 bases, with 23 bases lying between them. The CDR3 sequence is 16 residues long. Germline CDR1 is SGDLS and CDR2 is YYNGEE. The CDR3 is CASSRSGGTGPFEQYF. CDR3 nucleotides: TGTGCCAGCAGCCGATCGGGGGGGACAGGGCCCTTCGAGCAGTACTTC.

This chain joins TRBV6-5 and TRBJ1-3, with D perhaps matching TRBD1 (5 bases). Germline CDR1 is MNHEY and CDR2 is SVGAGI. V lost 5 bases, J lost 3 bases, and 14 bases lay in between. This CDR3 contains 15 residues. The CDR3 nucleotides are TGTGCCAGCAGTATATCAGGGTTAGGTGGAAACACCATATATTTT. Amino acid sequence: CASSISGLGGNTIYF.

At least ten counts were recorded for this clone. This sequence joins TRBV5-6 and TRBJ1-3; D is possibly TRBD1 (6 bases). Germline CDR1 reads SGHDT; CDR2 reads YYEEEE. V was pared by 0 bases and J by 0 bases, with 13 bases between. This CDR3 has 17 residues. Here the CDR3 DNA reads TGTGCCAGCAGCTTGGGGTTCGGGACAAGCTCTGGAAACACCATATATTTT. Protein sequence: CASSLGFGTSSGNTIYF.

The chain recombines TRBV19 with TRBJ1-2; D unresolved. The V end lost 5 bases, the J end lost 2 bases, and 12 bases lay between the germline ends. The CDR3 is made up of 14 amino acids. The V gene's germline CDR1 is LNHDA and CDR2 SQIVND (reference sequence). The CDR3 DNA follows: TGTGCCAGTAGTGACATACTGAGCAACTATGGCTACACCTTC. Residues: CASSDILSNYGYTF.

The chain joins TRBV5-1 to TRBJ1-1; possibly TRBD1 for D (6 bases). This CDR3 contains 12 residues. Germline CDR1 SGHRS, CDR2 YFSETQ. Trimming removed 4 bases at V and 8 bases at J, with 12 bases between. CDR3: CASSIPGTEAFF. CDR3 DNA: TGCGCCAGCAGCATCCCCGGGACAGAAGCTTTCTTT. The full variable domain, in which reference TRBV5-1 and TRBJ1-1 provide the parts outside the CDR3, is KAGVTQTPRYLIKTRGQQVTLSCSPISGHRSVSWYQQTPGQGLQFLFEYFSETQRNKGNFPGRFSGRQFSNSRSEMNVSTLELGDSALYLCASSIPGTEAFFGQGTRLTVV.

The chain couples TRBV30 to TRBJ1-2; D perhaps matches TRBD1 (5 bases). Between the trimmed V and J ends, which lost 0 bases and 7 bases, there was a span of 18 bases. CDR1 GTSNPN and CDR2 SVGIG come from the germline V gene (reference sequence). This CDR3 spans 15 amino acids. This CDR3 is CAWSVKAGPLGGYTF. CDR3 in DNA: TGTGCCTGGAGTGTAAAGGCAGGGCCCCTTGGTGGCTACACCTTC.

The chain links TRBV30 to TRBJ1-2, with D possibly TRBD1 on 6 matching bases. Germline-derived CDR1 and CDR2 are GTSNPN and SVGIG (reference sequence). The CDR3 spans 15 residues. V was shortened by 2 bases and J by 4 bases, with 17 bases between the two germline ends. Here the CDR3 DNA reads TGTGCCTGGAGTATCGGACAGTTCCGCTCCTATGGCTACACCTTC. It translates to CAWSIGQFRSYGYTF.

This chain joins TRBV9 and TRBJ2-3; 9 bases fit TRBD2. Trimming removed 3 bases from V and 6 bases from J; junction bases left unmatched: 5. CDR3 length equals 14 residues. The germline V gene encodes CDR1 SGDLS and CDR2 YYNGEE. CDR3 DNA sequence: TGTGCCAGCAGCGCCGAGCGGGGGGACGATACGCAGTATTTT. Its protein product is CASSAERGDDTQYF.

The chain joins TRBV28 to TRBJ1-1; 7 bases match TRBD1. V lost 6 bases and J lost 5; bases outside the gene matches: 12. This CDR3 spans 15 amino acids. In germline, CDR1 is MDHEN, CDR2 SYDVKM. In DNA form, the CDR3 reads TGTGCCAGCAGCACTATAGACAGGGTGGGAACTGAAGCTTTCTTT. Protein sequence: CASSTIDRVGTEAFF.

Points on this clone: This may be a read error, as it is one base from a much larger clone. CDR3 nucleotides: TGTGCCAGCAGTTTACCGGGGAACACTGAAGCTTTCTTT. Amino acid sequence: CASSLPGNTEAFF. V and J are TRBV28 and TRBJ1-1, with D unresolved. The CDR3 runs 13 residues. V was trimmed by 2 bases and J by 1 base, leaving 5 bases between them. The V gene's germline CDR1 is MDHEN and CDR2 SYDVKM.

The genes are TRBV11-2 and TRBJ1-3; D uncertain. The CDR3 loop spans 15 amino acids. Trimming removed 5 bases at V and 0 bases at J, with 11 bases between. Germline V gene data show CDR1 as SGHAT and CDR2 as FQNNGV. CDR3 sequence: CASSPNGPSGNTIYF. In DNA, the CDR3 is TGTGCCAGCAGCCCCAATGGGCCCTCTGGAAACACCATATATTTT. The full variable domain, in which reference TRBV11-2 and TRBJ1-3 provide the parts outside the CDR3, is EAGVAQSPRYKIIEKRQSVAFWCNPISGHATLYWYQQILGQGPKLLIQFQNNGVVDDSQLPKDRFSAERLKGVDSTLKIQPAKLEDSAVYLCASSPNGPSGNTIYFGEGSWLTVV.

The V call is TRBV10-3, the J call TRBJ1-5, with a tentative D call TRBD1 (6 bases). The CDR3 length is 14 residues. CDR1 and CDR2 from the germline V gene are ENHRY and SYGVKD. Trimming removed 8 bases at V and 2 bases at J, with 13 bases between. The CDR3 reads CAIGGRDGNQPQHF. CDR3 nucleotide sequence: TGTGCCATCGGGGGCAGAGACGGCAATCAGCCCCAGCATTTT.